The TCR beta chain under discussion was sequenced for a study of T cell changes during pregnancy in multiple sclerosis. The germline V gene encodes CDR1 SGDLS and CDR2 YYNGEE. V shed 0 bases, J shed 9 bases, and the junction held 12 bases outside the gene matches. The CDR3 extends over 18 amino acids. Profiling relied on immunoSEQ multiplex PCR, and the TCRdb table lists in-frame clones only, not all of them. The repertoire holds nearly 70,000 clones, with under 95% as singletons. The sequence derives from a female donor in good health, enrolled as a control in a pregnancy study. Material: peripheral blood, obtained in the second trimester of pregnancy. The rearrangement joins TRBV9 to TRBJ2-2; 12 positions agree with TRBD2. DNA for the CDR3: TGTGCCAGCAGCGTAGGGTCTAGCGGGAGGGCCCGGGGCCGGGAGCTGTTTTTT. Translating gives CASSVGSSGRARGRELFF.